These 28 T cell receptor beta chains share one sample of origin, sequenced in a study of human T cells and chemical hapten exposure. Time point here: patch test 3, about 24 weeks after DPC sensitization. Treatment indicated: therapeutic diphenylcyclopropenone sensitization with weekly scalp DPC. From the RACE reads, TCRdb called clonotypes with MiXCR, one entry per CDR3 protein. The table lists approximately 97,000 distinct CDR3 sequences, 25% to 35% of them singletons. The material was whole blood, obtained in connection with sensitization to the hapten diphenylcyclopropenone (DPC). The receptors derive from a middle-aged man with alopecia areata. Some clones in this sample may be carry-over from other donors' samples.

The chain is built from TRBV9 and TRBJ2-5; D is unclear. The CDR3 loop spans 12 amino acids. V dropped 4 bases and J dropped 4 bases, with 8 bases sitting between them. Germline values: CDR1 SGDLS, CDR2 YYNGEE. The CDR3 DNA reads TGTGCCAGCAGCAAGGCCGGAGAGACCCAGTACTTC. Protein: CASSKAGETQYF.

This clonotype was seen a few times. Relative to the germline gene, one junction end is altered; a read error may explain this. V and J are TRBV6-1 and TRBJ1-2, with no clear D. Germline loops: CDR1 MNHNS, CDR2 SASEGT. The CDR3 runs to 14 residues. The chain's CDR3 is CASNEGSGNYGYTF. In DNA form, the CDR3 reads TGTGCCAGCAATGAAGGCAGTGGAAACTATGGCTACACCTTC.

The chain employs TRBV12-3 or TRBV12-4 and TRBJ2-2; maybe TRBD1 (6 bases). V dropped 6 bases and J dropped 5 bases, with 10 bases sitting between them. The CDR3 covers 13 residues. The CDR3 reads CASRTTGTGELFF. CDR3 nucleotide sequence: TGTGCCAGCAGAACAACAGGGACCGGGGAGCTGTTTTTT.

This clonotype has more than one count but fewer than ten. The chain uses TRBV10-3 and TRBJ1-1; 9 nucleotides align to TRBD1. Unmatched junction bases numbered 6, after V lost 6 bases and J lost 4 bases. The germline V gene has CDR1 ENHRY and CDR2 SYGVKD. The CDR3 extends over 14 amino acids. The CDR3 bases are TGTGCCATCAGGCAGGGACAGGGAAGCACTGAAGCTTTCTTT. Protein sequence: CAIRQGQGSTEAFF.

This clonotype occurred a few times. J is TRBJ2-7 and V is TRBV25-1; 7 bases are shared with TRBD1. The CDR3 runs to 14 residues. Germline values: CDR1 MGHDK, CDR2 SYGVNS. Trimming cost V 3 bases and J 0 bases; bases outside gene matches: 2. In DNA, the CDR3 is TGTGCCAGCAGTGACGACAGGGACTCCTACGAGCAGTACTTC. Its protein product is CASSDDRDSYEQYF.

The chain employs TRBV20-1 and TRBJ2-7, with D possibly matching TRBD1 (6 bases). This CDR3 region has 13 residues. Trimming removed 0 bases from V and 3 bases from J, with 9 bases in between. Germline V CDR1 and CDR2: DFQATT, SNEGSKA (reference sequence). The chain's CDR3 is CSARDYRDYEQYF. The CDR3 region has the DNA TGCAGTGCTAGAGATTACAGGGACTACGAGCAGTACTTC.

The chain carries TRBV12-3 or TRBV12-4 and TRBJ2-7; D is perhaps TRBD1 (6 bases). There are 17 residues in the CDR3. V lost 0 bases, J lost 1 base, and 16 bases lay in between. The CDR3 sequence: CASSLAITGTFSYEQYF. The CDR3 region has the DNA TGTGCCAGCAGTTTAGCGATAACAGGGACATTTTCCTACGAGCAGTACTTC.

This clonotype came up a few times. The gene calls are TRBV20-1 and TRBJ1-6; 8 bases match TRBD1. The germline CDR1 and CDR2 sequences are DFQATT and SNEGSKA (reference sequence). CDR3 size: 15 residues. V lost 6 bases and J lost 10; bases outside the gene matches: 14. CDR3 amino acids: CSALDIRGRESPLHF. The CDR3 nucleotides are TGCAGTGCCTTGGACATCAGGGGGCGCGAATCACCCCTCCACTTT.

The chain links TRBV9 to TRBJ2-3; the match to TRBD2 covers 9 bases. The CDR3 runs to 15 residues. The germline V gene encodes CDR1 SGDLS and CDR2 YYNGEE. The V gene end was trimmed by 2 bases and the J gene end by 1 base; junction bases not matched to a gene: 2. CDR3 protein: CASSVIAGGTDTQYF. As DNA, the CDR3 is TGTGCCAGCAGCGTCATAGCGGGAGGCACAGATACGCAGTATTTT.

In its sample, this clonotype was seen a few times. This sequence joins TRBV20-1 and TRBJ2-2; D unresolved. Germline loops: CDR1 DFQATT, CDR2 SNEGSKA (reference sequence). Trimming stripped 0 bases from V and 6 bases from J, with 5 bases between. The CDR3 sequence is 12 residues long. The DNA of the CDR3 is TGCAGTGCTAGAGAAGGCCCCGGGGAGCTGTTTTTT. It translates to CSAREGPGELFF.

The V call is TRBV6-5, the J call TRBJ2-3; TRBD2 matches at 7 bases. The CDR3 spans 14 residues. J gave up 4 bases and V 5 bases, and 6 bases lay outside the gene matches. From germline, CDR1 is MNHEY and CDR2 SVGAGI. CDR3 loop: CASSTSGMPDTQYF. The CDR3, as DNA: TGTGCCAGCAGTACAAGCGGGATGCCAGATACGCAGTATTTT.

This clonotype turned up a few times. V usage is TRBV29-1 and J usage is TRBJ2-3; TRBD1 agrees at 9 bases. Trimming took 8 bases from V and 3 from J; bases not matched to a gene: 9. CDR1 is SQVTM, CDR2 ANQGSEA, per germline. The CDR3 extends over 14 amino acids. As DNA, the CDR3 is TGCAGCTTGATCGGGACAGGGCGAACAGATACGCAGTATTTT. Translation gives CSLIGTGRTDTQYF.

The chain links TRBV11-2 to TRBJ1-2; no firm D call. This CDR3 comprises 14 residues. Germline CDR1 SGHAT, CDR2 FQNNGV. The V end lost 4 bases, the J end lost 4 bases, and 13 bases lay between the germline ends. For the CDR3, the DNA is TGTGCCAGCAGCTCCCACGGGAGTGGCTATGGCTACACCTTC. Encoded protein: CASSSHGSGYGYTF.

This clonotype was counted between two and nine times. The chain is built from TRBV27 and TRBJ1-1, with 10 bases fitting TRBD1. The CDR3 runs 18 residues. The junction had 14 bases not matched to a gene; V was cut back by 4 bases and J by 3 bases. Germline values: CDR1 MNHEY, CDR2 SMNVEV (reference sequence). CDR3 in amino acids: CASSSFPGTGVGDTEAFF. The CDR3 DNA is TGTGCCAGCAGTTCCTTTCCCGGGACAGGGGTTGGGGACACTGAAGCTTTCTTT.

CDR3 nucleotides: TGTGCCAGCAGCCAAGAAGGGGCCAGAGATACGCAGTATTTT. This sequence encodes CASSQEGARDTQYF. The V call is TRBV14, the J call TRBJ2-3; tentatively, D is TRBD1 (5 bases). This CDR3 region has 14 residues. Deletions cut 0 bases from V and 5 bases from J, with 9 bases between. Germline V gene data show CDR1 as SGHDN and CDR2 as FVKESK.

This clonotype was observed a few times. CDR3 loop: CATSSPLGGASYGYTF. CDR3 nucleotide sequence: TGTGCCACCAGCAGTCCCCTGGGGGGCGCGAGCTATGGCTACACCTTC. V is TRBV15 and J is TRBJ1-2; TRBD1 might be the D (6 bases). Germline lookup yields CDR1 LNHNV and CDR2 YYDKDF (reference sequence). V lost 3 bases to trimming and J lost 4 bases, with 18 bases between them. CDR3 length: 16 amino acids.

The J gene is TRBJ1-4, the V gene TRBV5-1; the D gene is possibly TRBD1 (5 bases). This CDR3 is 16 amino acids long. V shed 3 bases and J shed 10 bases, with 22 bases lying between them. Germline-derived CDR1 and CDR2 are SGHRS and YFSETQ. The CDR3 reads CASSSGLIRTSGKLFF. The CDR3 bases are TGCGCCAGCAGCTCGGGGCTTATTAGGACGAGCGGAAAACTGTTTTTT.

This clonotype has a handful of counts. This chain uses TRBV6-1 with TRBJ2-2; TRBD1 might be the D (5 bases). The CDR3 is made up of 14 amino acids. Per the germline V gene, CDR1 is MNHNS and CDR2 is SASEGT. V shed 4 bases and J shed 6 bases, with 12 bases lying between them. The CDR3 DNA follows: TGTGCCAGCAGTGCCAAGACAGATCCCGGGGAGCTGTTTTTT. This codes for CASSAKTDPGELFF.

In this sample, this clonotype turned up many times. This chain links TRBV28 with TRBJ1-2, with 9 bases that match TRBD1. The V segment lost 4 bases and the J segment 3 bases; nucleotides outside the gene matches: 6. The CDR3 loop spans 15 amino acids. The V gene's germline CDR1 is MDHEN and CDR2 SYDVKM. CDR3 sequence (DNA): TGTGCCAGCAGTTCTCCGGGACAGGGTTACTATGGCTACACCTTC. Protein: CASSSPGQGYYGYTF.

The V gene is TRBV30, the J gene TRBJ2-2, with a weak D call TRBD1 (6 bases). CDR1 and CDR2 from the germline V gene are GTSNPN and SVGIG (reference sequence). The CDR3 is 14 amino acids. With 0 bases removed from V and 4 bases from J, the gap between germline ends came to 9 bases. CDR3 bases: TGTGCCTGGAGTGTCGGCAGGGGCACCGGGGAGCTGTTTTTT. Its protein is CAWSVGRGTGELFF.

The gene calls are TRBV25-1 and TRBJ2-3; weak D call: TRBD2 (6 bases). The CDR3 runs to 15 residues. The V and J ends lost 1 base and 0 bases respectively, with 8 bases between them. CDR1 is MGHDK and CDR2 is SYGVNS in the germline V gene. The CDR3 DNA reads TGTGCCAGCAGTGAATTAGGGACTAGCACAGATACGCAGTATTTT. This sequence encodes CASSELGTSTDTQYF.

This clonotype was seen only a few times. This sequence joins TRBV2 and TRBJ2-3, with D unresolved. Germline V lookup: CDR1 SNHLY, CDR2 FYNNEI. Trimming shortened V by 7 bases and J by 1 base, and 15 bases separated the two germline ends. CDR3 length equals 15 residues. The CDR3 region has the DNA TGTGCCAGCAACGCCGTTCTCGAACGCACAGATACGCAGTATTTT. Amino acids: CASNAVLERTDTQYF.

This clonotype was detected many times. The chain links TRBV20-1 to TRBJ2-1; 11 nucleotides agree with TRBD1. V was clipped by 3 bases and J by 0 bases; unmatched bases: 7. This CDR3 has 17 residues. The germline CDR1 and CDR2 sequences are DFQATT and SNEGSKA (reference sequence). As DNA, the CDR3 is TGCAGTGCTAGGGGACAGGGGGGGGGGAGCTCCTACAATGAGCAGTTCTTC. It codes for CSARGQGGGSSYNEQFF.

The V gene is TRBV27, the J gene TRBJ2-3, with D perhaps given as TRBD1 or TRBD2 (6 bases each). Germline CDR1 reads MNHEY; CDR2 reads SMNVEV (reference sequence). Trimming pared 7 bases from V and 2 bases from J, leaving 19 bases between. The CDR3 runs to 16 residues. The CDR3 DNA reads TGTGCCAGCACCCCCTGGGGGCGGGGCTTCACAGATACGCAGTATTTT. It yields the protein CASTPWGRGFTDTQYF.

V and J are TRBV28 and TRBJ2-7; D unresolved. The germline V gene has CDR1 MDHEN and CDR2 SYDVKM. Trimming took 6 bases from V and 4 from J, leaving 13 bases between them. The CDR3 is 13 residues long. CDR3 protein: CASSLEVPYEQYF. CDR3 nucleotide sequence: TGTGCCAGCAGCCTAGAAGTTCCGTACGAGCAGTACTTC. Using reference TRBV28 and TRBJ2-7 for the parts outside the CDR3, the full variable domain is DVKVTQSSRYLVKRTGEKVFLECVQDMDHENMFWYRQDPGLGLRLIYFSYDVKMKEKGDIPEGYSVSREKKERFSLILESASTNQTSMYLCASSLEVPYEQYFGPGTRLTVT.

The genes are TRBV29-1 and TRBJ1-1; TRBD1 matches at 7 bases. The CDR3 is made up of 11 amino acids. V was pared by 8 bases and J by 7 bases, with 7 bases of the junction left unmatched. Per germline, CDR1 SQVTM and CDR2 ANQGSEA. CDR3 DNA: TGCAGCTGGGAAACAGGGGTTGAAGCTTTCTTT. Translated: CSWETGVEAFF.

J is TRBJ1-4 and V is TRBV20-1; D might be TRBD1 (5 bases). The germline V gene has CDR1 DFQATT and CDR2 SNEGSKA (reference sequence). Trimming stripped 2 bases from V and 6 bases from J, with 13 bases between. CDR3 length: 14 residues. In DNA form, the CDR3 reads TGCAGTGCTAGATATATGGGGCTTTATGAAAAACTGTTTTTT. Its protein product is CSARYMGLYEKLFF.

This chain uses TRBV15 with TRBJ2-1; no clear D gene. The ends were cut back, 1 base at V and 8 bases at J, with 9 bases in the middle. This CDR3 comprises 13 residues. Germline assignment: CDR1 LNHNV and CDR2 YYDKDF (reference sequence). The CDR3 here is CATSRVVQHEQFF. CDR3 nucleotide sequence: TGTGCCACCAGCAGAGTGGTTCAGCATGAGCAGTTCTTC. Looking up the rest from reference TRBV15 and TRBJ2-1 gives the full variable domain: DAMVIQNPRYQVTQFGKPVTLSCSQTLNHNVMYWYQQKSSQAPKLLFHYYDKDFNNEADTPDNFQSRRPNTSFCFLDIRSPGLGDTAMYLCATSRVVQHEQFFGPGTRLTVL.